This TCR beta chain was identified in a study of cytomegalovirus exposure and HLA in healthy donors (TCRdb year 2017). With respect to the entire study: According to an earlier analysis of 550 to 750 of the donors, roughly 180 million T cells yielded 120 million or so unique TCR beta sequences and 276 Gb of sequence data. An early release covering 550 to 650 HLA-typed donors comprised approximately 290 gigabases of sequencing data and 85 million to 100 million unique TCR sequences. Among the roughly 430 genotyped donors, around 81% belonged to the genetic ancestry cluster associated with self-reported Caucasian donors. The study aimed to test whether signatures of past pathogen exposure could be identified by cataloging public T cell receptors. The study used immunosequencing to profile the T cell repertoires of around 600 subjects and linked those repertoires to cytomegalovirus serostatus. In addition to the first cohort of several hundred subjects, a separate validation cohort of under 150 different subjects was used. To predict cytomegalovirus infection status, the study combined high-throughput TCR immunosequencing, statistical association of individual TCRs with disease status, and machine learning. In a later analysis, previously published TCR beta repertoires from hundreds of donors were re-analyzed and high-resolution HLA genotyping was added so that TCR occurrence patterns could be studied. In the later analysis, no new phenotypic data were used to find candidate immune exposures; instead, reliance was placed on TCR beta sequences and their occurrence across donors. An earlier analysis of some 500 of the donors used high-throughput TCR beta sequencing to judge whether each TCR beta V gene segment behaved as functional or pseudogenic. Donor age, sex, ethnicity and CMV serostatus were compiled together with the repertoire data. A later genetic analysis used genome-wide SNP genotypes for about 60% of the 666 donors, treating that subset as a discovery cohort. All discovery cohort repertoires had been generated on a single sequencing platform. Class I and class II HLA loci were covered by the typing at four-digit resolution. The number of donors typed differed by locus, with about 629-630 for A, B, C, DRB1 and DQB1, 522 for DQA1, approximately 580 for DPA1, and roughly 450 for DPB1. Roughly five DR-DQ haplotypes were treated as single units for association and clustering because of strong linkage in the cohort. Among 398 genotyped donors of the cohort, an average of roughly 230,000 unique TCR beta nucleotide sequences was sequenced per donor, of which 15% to 20% were non-productive.

In total, just over 650 healthy bone marrow donors made up the cohort. All cohort members were sampled while nominally healthy, although unrecorded immune exposures were likely present. The donor was CMV seronegative and belonged to the group of approximately 320 seronegative cohort members. A peripheral blood sample was provided by each donor, and peripheral blood mononuclear cells were used for TCR beta sequencing. The Qiagen DNeasy Blood Extraction Kit was used to extract genomic DNA from the blood cell samples. V and J lose 1 base and 2 bases, and a span of 11 bases separates them. The germline V gene (reference sequence) sets CDR1 to LNHDA and CDR2 to SQIVND. Measured from the cysteine to the phenylalanine, the CDR3 is 15 residues long. Solely the CDR3 DNA is kept, with 45 bases framed from the first base. Overall results and qualifications from the work: For the cohort, immune exposure information was limited to CMV serostatus. In vitro tests confirmed that three of the cytomegalovirus-associated TCR beta chains recognize cytomegalovirus antigens. In this cohort, only TCR beta chains were sequenced, and detectable features were limited by the absence of alpha or paired-chain data. Roughly uniform sequencing depth across donors was assumed in presence/absence analyses, although this assumption may not hold. It was suggested by the authors that the approach could potentially be generalized to other disease states and immunological phenotypes. Because the 87-base-pair reads could not distinguish some IMGT-functional V segments, including TRBV6-2 and TRBV6-3, those segments were excluded. The study gave a list of about 170 TCR beta chains associated with cytomegalovirus. A later analysis associated about 17,000 TCR beta sequences with specific HLA alleles at a false discovery rate of 0.05. An earlier analysis of around 540 of the donors showed that most TCR beta V segments appeared in productive rearrangements either about 90% or about 30% of the time, which broadly matched IMGT annotations. V-gene and J-gene trimming of TCR beta chains was associated with a missense DCLRE1C variant in a later genetic analysis, and the association was replicated in an independent cohort. According to a later analysis, most CMV-associated TCR beta chains appeared to be HLA-restricted, and the HLA associations seemed to be driven largely by CMV exposure. A further reported finding was that TCR beta sequences accurately predicted the HLA-A and HLA-B alleles for most subjects in the first cohort. A cluster of highly shared sequence variants was judged likely to represent a technical artifact of the sequencing pipeline. In a later analysis, TCR association rates were found to vary across HLA loci, with the most associated TCRs seen for DRB1 alleles and the fewest for HLA-C alleles. Because HLA typing was unavailable for some donors at each locus, only the typed subset was used in association tests. Assigning TCR associations to individual alleles was difficult when HLA alleles, especially DR and DQ, strongly co-occurred. Because counts were too low, roughly 17 rarely observed V segments, including chromosome 9 orphons, were left out of the earlier analysis of approximately 500 of the donors. While some public TCRs were present in many individuals, most TCR sequences turned up only very rarely across donors. Compared with the approximately 720-donor mean, donors in an Asian-associated ancestry cluster had fewer N-insertions in productive TCRs, according to a later genetic analysis. In a later analysis, HLA-associated TCR beta chains showed more clonal expansion and lower generation probabilities than non-associated chains that were equally common. Correlated functional status among segregating V segments might be attributable to linkage disequilibrium, but an unknown experimental factor could not be ruled out. In both the original and validation cohorts, the classifier was reported to diagnose cytomegalovirus status with high specificity and sensitivity. According to a later analysis, parvovirus B19, influenza, CMV and Epstein-Barr virus appeared linked to several top co-occurrence clusters.

In the case of this clone: Which antigen it targets is not known. Base qualities are missing; no much larger clone stands one base away.

Libraries were constructed by the immunoSEQ multiplex PCR assay. The multiplex PCR relied on a mix of 60 forward primers for TCR Vbeta segments and 13 reverse primers for TCR Jbeta segments. Amplification of the CDR3 region of rearranged TCR beta genes was performed with a multiplex PCR assay on genomic DNA. The amplified TCR beta libraries were sequenced on the Illumina HiSeq System as 87-base-pair reads. In the paper's pipeline: In a later analysis, tens of millions of unique TCR beta chains were counted across the 666 repertoires, and about 10 million of these chains were shared by at least two donors. Raw reads were error-corrected and collapsed into unique sequences with a nearest-neighbor algorithm that merged closely related sequences to remove PCR and sequencing errors. Alignment of CDR3 sequences to IMGT reference sequences was used to assign V, D and J gene segments. For a sequence to be retained, a match of at least six nucleotides was required to both a V gene segment and a J gene segment. Rearrangements were called productive when the CDR3 lacked stop codons and stayed in frame with V and J; all others were non-productive. Following IMGT convention, CDR3 was defined as the stretch from the second conserved V-encoded cysteine up to the conserved J-encoded phenylalanine. Sequences without an unambiguous match to a single V gene segment were excluded from the earlier analysis of approximately 600 of the donors. An earlier analysis of some 610 of the donors called V segments functional above 56.7% productive rearrangements and segregating when the between-donor standard deviation exceeded 5%. A statistical classification framework was built for diagnosing cytomegalovirus status from the catalog of TCR beta chain sequences. A later analysis assigned V and J genes by comparing TCR nucleotide sequences with IMGT/GENE-DB human TR gene sequences. Using the TCRdist pipeline, a later analysis assigned CDR3 sequences along with most-parsimonious VDJ recombination scenarios. A later analysis defined each TCR beta chain by its CDR3 amino acid sequence plus V-gene family, and excluded reads lacking a unique V-gene family. In a later analysis, around 600 highly shared, low-generation-probability nucleotide sequences were removed to address suspected cross-contamination and a sequencing artifact. In a later analysis, a clonal expansion index for each public chain was calculated from normalized within-repertoire ranks of inferred template counts. Generation probabilities in a later analysis came from a VDJ recombination model fitted to out-of-frame rearrangements, and those results were checked against IGoR. Hypergeometric tests were used in a later analysis to score TCR-TCR, TCR-HLA and TCR-CMV co-occurrence, with a repertoire-size bias correction applied to the TCR pairs. In a later analysis, false discovery rates were estimated by permuting HLA or CMV assignments 20 times. In a later analysis, co-occurring TCRs were grouped using DBSCAN, and TCRdist sequence similarity was added for clustering within HLA-allele-positive subsets. For co-occurrence clustering, repertoires with fewer than 30,000 or more than 120,000 public chains were excluded, along with 4 to 6 repertoires with anomalous nucleotide sharing. Entries here come from immuneACCESS through TCRdb and include only in-frame sequences with V and J called. Some clones fail to appear in such tables; in the studies checked, an unresolved V gene covers under half of the shortfall, and the cause of the remainder is unknown. Clone size and V and J calls were adopted from that table, with D and trimming inferred from the DNA. Present in this sample are about 130,000 clones, around three quarters of which were seen just once. The biggest ten clones account for around 1.8% of the sample.

In this chain, TRBV19 is recombined with TRBJ1-2; possibly the D gene is TRBD1, per 6 matching bases. What was sequenced was PBMCs. The origin of this receptor is a woman between 50 and 59 years old in good health and CMV-seronegative. CDR3 region: CASSIVAGANYGYTF. At the DNA level, the sequence is TGTGCCAGTAGTATAGTAGCAGGGGCGAACTATGGCTACACCTTC.